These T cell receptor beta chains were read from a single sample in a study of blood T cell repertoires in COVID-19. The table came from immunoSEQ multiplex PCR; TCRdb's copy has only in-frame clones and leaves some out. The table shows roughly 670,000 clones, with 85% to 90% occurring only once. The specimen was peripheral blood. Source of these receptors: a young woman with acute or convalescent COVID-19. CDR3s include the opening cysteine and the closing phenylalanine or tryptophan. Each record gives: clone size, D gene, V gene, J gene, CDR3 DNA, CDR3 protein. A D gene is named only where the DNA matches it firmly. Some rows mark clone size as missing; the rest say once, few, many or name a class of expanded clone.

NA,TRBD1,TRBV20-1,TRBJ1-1,TGCAGTGCTAGTATGGGACAGGGGAGGACTGAAGCTTTCTTT,CSASMGQGRTEAFF
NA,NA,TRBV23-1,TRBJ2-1,TGCGCCACCGACGACAGGGCGGAGGGCAATGAGCAGTTCTTC,CATDDRAEGNEQFF
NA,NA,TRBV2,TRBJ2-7,TGTGCCAGCATCCTATATGGGGCCCCCTACGAGCAGTACTTC,CASILYGAPYEQYF
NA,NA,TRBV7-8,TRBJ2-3,TGTGCCAGCAGCTTAGTCCCCGGGGGTACAACTAGCACAGATACGCAGTATTTT,CASSLVPGGTTSTDTQYF
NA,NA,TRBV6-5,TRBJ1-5,TGTGCCAGCAGTTACAGGGGAGGGGATCAGCCCCAGCATTTT,CASSYRGGDQPQHF
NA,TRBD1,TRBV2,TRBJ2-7,TGTGCCAGCAGCTGGGGACAGCTGTACTTC,CASSWGQLYF
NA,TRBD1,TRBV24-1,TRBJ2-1,TGTGCCACCCAGGGGGAACACTACAATGAGCAGTTCTTC,CATQGEHYNEQFF
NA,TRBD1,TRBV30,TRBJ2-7,TGTGCCTGGAGTGCGGGACAGGGGAACGAGCAGTACTTC,CAWSAGQGNEQYF
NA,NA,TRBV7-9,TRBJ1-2,TGTGCCAGCAGCCCCGGGACTCTAGATGGCTACACCTTC,CASSPGTLDGYTF
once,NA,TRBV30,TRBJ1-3,TGTGCCTGGAGTCCCACGGGGGCTGGAAACACCATATATTTT,CAWSPTGAGNTIYF
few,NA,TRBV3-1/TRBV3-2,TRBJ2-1,TGTGCCAGCAGCCAAGATCCAGGTTTGGCGAAGTACAATGAGCAGTTCTTC,CASSQDPGLAKYNEQFF
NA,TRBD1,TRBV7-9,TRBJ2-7,TGTGCCAGCAGCTTAGCGCGGACAGGGGTTGTGTCCTACGAGCAGTACTTC,CASSLARTGVVSYEQYF
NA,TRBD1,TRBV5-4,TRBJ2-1,TGTGCCAGCAGCGTGGCTCCAGGGGGATTCGATGAGCAGTTCTTC,CASSVAPGGFDEQFF
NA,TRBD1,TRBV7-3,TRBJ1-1,TGTGCCAGCAGCGAACTCAGGGGGCGTGAAGCTTTCTTT,CASSELRGREAFF
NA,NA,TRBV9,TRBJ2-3,TGTGCCAGCAGCGTAGCTTATGGTCCAGACTGGGCAGATACGCAGTATTTT,CASSVAYGPDWADTQYF
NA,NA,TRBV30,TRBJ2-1,TGTGCGAGTGTCAATGAGCAGTTCTTC,CASVNEQFF
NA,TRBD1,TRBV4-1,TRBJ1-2,TGCGCCAGCAGCCAAGCGAGGGGGCGAAACTATGGCTACACCTTC,CASSQARGRNYGYTF
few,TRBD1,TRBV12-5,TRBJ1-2,TGTGCTAGTGGTCTCGGACAGGGGCTCTACTATGGCTACACCTTC,CASGLGQGLYYGYTF
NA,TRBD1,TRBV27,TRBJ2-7,TGTGCCAGCAGAATACAGGGGCGAAGCGAGCAGTACTTC,CASRIQGRSEQYF
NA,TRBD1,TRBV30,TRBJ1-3,TGTGCCTGGAGTGTACACAGGGGGCTCTCTCTCTCTGGAAACACCATATATTTT,CAWSVHRGLSLSGNTIYF
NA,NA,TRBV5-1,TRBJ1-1,TGCGCCAGCAGCTTGGCCGGAACCGGGGTCGAGGCGTTGGCTGAAGCTTTCTTT,CASSLAGTGVEALAEAFF
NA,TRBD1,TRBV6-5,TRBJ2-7,TGTGCCAGCCACCGGGACAGGGAGTACGAGCAGTACTTC,CASHRDREYEQYF
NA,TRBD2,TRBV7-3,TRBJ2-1,TGTGCCAGCAGCCCTAGCGGGGGCCTTTACAATGAGCAGTTCTTC,CASSPSGGLYNEQFF
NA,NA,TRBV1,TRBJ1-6,TGCACCAGCAGCCAAGAGTTAGGGGACTCAAGACAGTCACCCCTCCACTTT,CTSSQELGDSRQSPLHF
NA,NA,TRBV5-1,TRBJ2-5,TGCGCCAGCAGCTTTAGAAGACAAGAGACCCAGTACTTC,CASSFRRQETQYF
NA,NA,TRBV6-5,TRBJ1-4,TGTGCCAGCAGTCCTCGGTCGGTTACTAATGAAAAACTGTTTTTT,CASSPRSVTNEKLFF
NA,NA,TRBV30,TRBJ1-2,TGTGCCTGGATACCCAGGGCTGGTGGCTACACCTTC,CAWIPRAGGYTF
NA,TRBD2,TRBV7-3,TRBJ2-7,TGTGCCAGCAGCTTAGGAGCGGGGGGTTCCTACGAGCAGTACTTC,CASSLGAGGSYEQYF
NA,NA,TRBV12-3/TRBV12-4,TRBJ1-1,TGTGCCAGCAGTTTTGGGGCTCCCACTGAAGCTTTCTTT,CASSFGAPTEAFF
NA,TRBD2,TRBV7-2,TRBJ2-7,TGTGCCAGCAGCATAGGCGGGGGGCCCTACGAGCAGTACTTC,CASSIGGGPYEQYF
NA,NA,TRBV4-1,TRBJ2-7,TGCGCCAGCAGCCCGACCGACAGGCAATTTTACGAGCAGTACTTC,CASSPTDRQFYEQYF
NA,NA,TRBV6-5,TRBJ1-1,TGTGCCAGCAGGGATGGGGCGAACACTGAAGCTTTCTTT,CASRDGANTEAFF
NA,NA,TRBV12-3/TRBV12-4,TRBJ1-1,TGTGCCAGCAGTCTCGGGGGATCTGAAGCTTTCTTT,CASSLGGSEAFF